This TCR beta chain was captured in a study of T-cell reconstitution after alpha-beta-depleted transplantation in children. Whole-study findings and limits: Reported findings indicate that, about two months after transplant, alpha-beta T cells came from several hundred expanded clones, which were derived from non-depleted graft cells. Among T cells one year after transplant, newly produced cells accounted for most counts and diversity.

This CDR3 contains 14 residues. The V gene end was trimmed by 6 bases and the J gene end by 3 bases; junction bases not matched to a gene: 5. Germline V gene sequence: CDR1 LNHNV, CDR2 YYDKDF (reference sequence). Unique molecular identifiers were incorporated when the TCRbeta library was constructed. From the PCR reads, TCRdb called clonotypes with MiXCR, one entry per CDR3 protein. The repertoire consists of about 110,000 distinct CDR3 sequences, with 5.5% to 7% occurring once and the leading ten covering approximately 23%. This clonotype was seen many times. Its specificity is unknown. The gene calls are TRBV15 and TRBJ2-1, with TRBD2 matching 7 bases. The sequencing used PBMCs, mostly from graft donor cells, collected 360 days after TCRalphabeta/CD19-depleted stem cell transplant. The sequence came from a male patient aged 2 to 9 who had a stem cell transplant for acute lymphoblastic leukemia, so the T cells may come from the graft donor. In DNA form, the CDR3 reads TGTGCCACCAGTATCAGCGGGGACTACAATGAGCAGTTCTTC. This translates into CATSISGDYNEQFF.